This T cell receptor beta chain was identified during a study of blood T cell repertoires in COVID-19 (dated by TCRdb to about 2020). Context from the whole study: The collaborator samples originated in the United States, Italy and Spain and spanned the acute and convalescent phases of COVID-19. The samples were drawn from the first 160 participants of the ongoing ImmuneRACE study and from 950 to 1,500 subjects provided by 6 global collaborators. Where available, HLA class I and class II types were taken from metadata supplied by the sample provider and were not determined by assay-based typing. The sample metadata nearly always contained a de-identified subject ID, COVID-19 status, age in years and sex. The prospective study material was composed of cDNA or gDNA derived from T cells, B-cell-depleted T cells, or PBMCs. The dataset comprised deeply sampled blood TCRbeta repertoires from subjects exposed to, actively infected with, or recovered from COVID-19. The repertoires were released in a freely available public database intended as a resource for research on the immune response to SARS-CoV-2. The investigation overall reported the following: How much clinical and demographic metadata was included differed by source and by participant, and the metadata was provided uncurated.

TCRbeta CDR3 regions were amplified from genomic DNA using the immunoSEQ Assay, a bias-controlled multiplex PCR. Concerning the study's data processing: Within the assay, amplification of reference gene primers was used to estimate how many nucleated cells each sample contained. To quantify the absolute abundance of each unique TCRbeta CDR3 rearrangement, sequence reads were collapsed and filtered. Productive Simpson clonality was computed per sample as the square root of Simpson's diversity index over productive rearrangements. In its TCRdb copy, this immuneACCESS table keeps in-frame sequences only and misses some clones. Where compared with another copy, unresolved V genes explain less than half of these, and the others have no known cause. The V and J calls and clone size are taken from that table; D and trimming were inferred from the DNA. The sample contains around 120,000 clones, about four fifths of them found a single time. The biggest ten clones account for about 2.3% of the sample.

Points on this clone: The specificity of this receptor is unknown. There are no base qualities to consult, and no much larger clone falls within one base.

The junction carries 12 bases between V and J, which are trimmed by 4 bases and 2 bases respectively. The CDR3 contains 14 residues, cysteine and phenylalanine counted. Of all the DNA, just the CDR3 is kept, 42 bases in frame from base 1. CDR1 SGDLS and CDR2 YYNGEE are derived from the germline V gene. The collaborating institutions used their own protocols to collect whole blood in K2EDTA tubes. For TCRbeta analysis, collaborator samples were shipped as frozen whole blood, as isolated PBMCs, or as DNA extracted from either sample type. The sequenced sample consisted of peripheral blood. The sequence came from a man aged 65 to 79 with acute or convalescent COVID-19. The sequence is built from TRBV9 and TRBJ2-5; a tentative D call is TRBD1 (6 bases match). For the CDR3, the sequence is CASSLRGQQETQYF. Here is the DNA: TGTGCCAGCAGCCTTCGGGGACAACAAGAGACCCAGTACTTC.